These T cell receptor beta chains were read from a single sample in a study of CD4 T cells in relation to SARS-CoV-2 and coronaviruses. The protocol was immunoSEQ multiplex PCR, while the TCRdb copy is restricted to in-frame clones and leaves out a portion. The sample records around 11,000 clones, around 87% being singletons. Source material: naive CD4+ T cells from PBMCs. The receptors come from an adult with COVID-19. The CDR3 runs from the conserved cysteine through the conserved F or W. The order of the fields is clone size, D gene, V gene, J gene, CDR3 DNA, CDR3 protein. D genes are given only for firm matches. Some rows have no size entry. The others give once, few or many, or a class for an expanded clone.

size: .
D: TRBD1
V: TRBV19
J: TRBJ1-2
DNA: TGTGCCAGTAGCCCCCAGGGGGGGTATGGCTACACCTTC
CDR3: CASSPQGGYGYTF

size: .
D: .
V: TRBV30
J: TRBJ2-7
DNA: TGTGCCTGGAACAGGGAATCCTACGAGCAGTACTTC
CDR3: CAWNRESYEQYF

size: .
D: .
V: TRBV3-1/TRBV3-2
J: TRBJ2-2
DNA: TGTGCCAGCAGCCCCCTAGGTCAGGGCGGCACCGGGGAGCTGTTTTTT
CDR3: CASSPLGQGGTGELFF

size: .
D: TRBD2
V: TRBV6-5
J: TRBJ2-7
DNA: TGTGCCAGCAGTCTGGGACTAGGCTCCTACGAGCAGTACTTC
CDR3: CASSLGLGSYEQYF

size: once
D: .
V: TRBV28
J: TRBJ1-1
DNA: TGTGCCAGCAGCGTAGGGGGAAGGGGTCCGGCGAACACTGAAGCTTTCTTT
CDR3: CASSVGGRGPANTEAFF

size: .
D: .
V: TRBV19
J: TRBJ2-1
DNA: TGTGCCAGTAGTATCCCGCACGGTGAGCAGTTCTTC
CDR3: CASSIPHGEQFF

size: .
D: .
V: TRBV5-1
J: TRBJ2-3
DNA: TGCGCCAGCAGCTTGGGCACAGACAGCACAGATACGCAGTATTTT
CDR3: CASSLGTDSTDTQYF

size: .
D: .
V: TRBV7-7
J: TRBJ2-6
DNA: TGTGCTAGCAGCTTAGGTACTCCCTCTTCGGGGGCCAACGTCCTGACTTTC
CDR3: CASSLGTPSSGANVLTF

size: .
D: TRBD1
V: TRBV12-3/TRBV12-4
J: TRBJ2-7
DNA: TGTGCCAGCAGTTTAAGACAGGGTGCCGAGCAGTACTTC
CDR3: CASSLRQGAEQYF

size: .
D: .
V: TRBV6-4
J: TRBJ2-3
DNA: TGTGCCAGCAGGGGCGAGGGGGATACGCAGTATTTT
CDR3: CASRGEGDTQYF

size: .
D: .
V: TRBV5-1
J: TRBJ2-1
DNA: TGCGCCAGCAGCTTAGCCAATGAGCAGTTCTTC
CDR3: CASSLANEQFF

size: once
D: .
V: TRBV24-1
J: TRBJ2-7
DNA: TGTGCCACCAGTGAGGGGGGCCGGTACGAGCAGTACTTC
CDR3: CATSEGGRYEQYF

size: few
D: .
V: TRBV4-1
J: TRBJ1-5
DNA: TGCGCCAGCAGCCAAACGGCAGGGGGCAATCAGCCCCAGCATTTT
CDR3: CASSQTAGGNQPQHF

size: .
D: .
V: TRBV6-2/TRBV6-3
J: TRBJ2-5
DNA: TGTGCCAGCAGTCCCCAAGAGACCCAGTACTTC
CDR3: CASSPQETQYF

size: .
D: .
V: TRBV7-2
J: TRBJ2-3
DNA: TGTGCCAGCAGCTTAGACAGCTATAGCACAGATACGCAGTATTTT
CDR3: CASSLDSYSTDTQYF

size: .
D: .
V: TRBV5-6
J: TRBJ1-3
DNA: TGTGCCAGCAGGGGTTTTGGCGGAGGAAACACCATATATTTT
CDR3: CASRGFGGGNTIYF

size: once
D: .
V: TRBV6-6
J: TRBJ1-1
DNA: TGTGCCAGCAGGGACAATGGAGACACTGAAGCTTTCTTT
CDR3: CASRDNGDTEAFF

size: once
D: TRBD1
V: TRBV5-1
J: TRBJ2-5
DNA: TGCGCCAGCAGCTTTTTAAGGGCATTAGGGGACAGGGGGCAAGAGACCCAGTACTTC
CDR3: CASSFLRALGDRGQETQYF

size: .
D: .
V: TRBV7-2
J: TRBJ1-2
DNA: TGTGCCAGCAGCTTATCAGGGGTTGGTGGCTACACCTTC
CDR3: CASSLSGVGGYTF

size: .
D: .
V: TRBV19
J: TRBJ2-1
DNA: TGTGCCAGTAGTCCCCAGGGGTCGGGACTCCCCGTGGCGGAGCAGTTCTTC
CDR3: CASSPQGSGLPVAEQFF

size: .
D: TRBD1
V: TRBV5-1
J: TRBJ2-7
DNA: TGCGCCAGCAGCTTGCCCCGGGACAGCCCCTACGAGCAGTACTTC
CDR3: CASSLPRDSPYEQYF

size: .
D: TRBD1
V: TRBV19
J: TRBJ2-4
DNA: TGTGCCAGTAGTCGTCCTTTCCAGGGGGCAAACATTCAGTACTTC
CDR3: CASSRPFQGANIQYF

size: .
D: .
V: TRBV7-3
J: TRBJ1-3
DNA: TGTGCCAGCAGCTTAAACCCGGGGACAACTGGAAACACCATATATTTT
CDR3: CASSLNPGTTGNTIYF

size: .
D: .
V: TRBV5-3
J: TRBJ1-1
DNA: TGTGCCAGAAGCTACACAGGGCTGAACACTGAAGCTTTCTTT
CDR3: CARSYTGLNTEAFF

size: .
D: TRBD2
V: TRBV9
J: TRBJ2-7
DNA: TGTGCCAGCAGCGTCGATATAGCGGGGGGCCTTTACGAGCAGTACTTC
CDR3: CASSVDIAGGLYEQYF

size: .
D: TRBD1
V: TRBV30
J: TRBJ2-7
DNA: TGTGCCGGGACAGGGGGCACCTACGAGCAGTACTTC
CDR3: CAGTGGTYEQYF

size: few
D: .
V: TRBV27
J: TRBJ2-7
DNA: TGTGCCAGCAGTTACAATGGACCCTACGAGCAGTACTTC
CDR3: CASSYNGPYEQYF

size: .
D: TRBD1
V: TRBV5-4
J: TRBJ1-1
DNA: TGTGCCAGCAGCCGGGACAGGGTGGGGACTGAAGCTTTCTTT
CDR3: CASSRDRVGTEAFF

size: .
D: .
V: TRBV12-5
J: TRBJ2-2
DNA: TGTGCTAGTGGTTTGGTACCGTCCAGAAACACCGGGGAGCTGTTTTTT
CDR3: CASGLVPSRNTGELFF

size: once
D: TRBD2
V: TRBV7-2
J: TRBJ2-5
DNA: TGTGCCAGCAGCCATAGCGGGGGGGCAGAGACCCAGTACTTC
CDR3: CASSHSGGAETQYF

size: .
D: TRBD1
V: TRBV7-9
J: TRBJ2-3
DNA: TGTGCCAGCAGCACGGTTCAGGGGGCAAGGGATACGCAGTATTTT
CDR3: CASSTVQGARDTQYF

size: few
D: .
V: TRBV5-1
J: TRBJ2-5
DNA: TGCGCCAGCAGCTGGGCGGAGAAAGAGACCCAGTACTTC
CDR3: CASSWAEKETQYF

size: .
D: .
V: TRBV25-1
J: TRBJ2-5
DNA: TGTGCCAGCAGTGAATATAGTCCTGGGGAGACCCAGTACTTC
CDR3: CASSEYSPGETQYF

size: .
D: TRBD2
V: TRBV9
J: TRBJ2-7
DNA: TGTGCCAGCAGCGTAGCCGGCGGGGGTGACTCCTACGAGCAGTACTTC
CDR3: CASSVAGGGDSYEQYF

size: .
D: TRBD2
V: TRBV11-2
J: TRBJ2-7
DNA: TGTGCCAGCAGCGCCCAATCTCGACTAGCGGGGGGCTCCTACGAGCAGTACTTC
CDR3: CASSAQSRLAGGSYEQYF

size: .
D: .
V: TRBV19
J: TRBJ1-5
DNA: TGTGCCAGTACCAAAAAGGATTTGGGCAATCAGCCCCAGCATTTT
CDR3: CASTKKDLGNQPQHF

size: .
D: TRBD1
V: TRBV18
J: TRBJ2-7
DNA: TGTGCCAGCTCACCACAACAGGGGTTGTACGAGCAGTACTTC
CDR3: CASSPQQGLYEQYF

size: .
D: .
V: TRBV4-2
J: TRBJ1-4
DNA: TGTGCCAGCAGCCAAGGGGGGCCAGGGCATGAAAAACTGTTTTTT
CDR3: CASSQGGPGHEKLFF

size: .
D: TRBD1
V: TRBV5-4
J: TRBJ2-5
DNA: TGTGCCAGCAGCCTTACAGGGGGCCCCCAAGAGACCCAGTACTTC
CDR3: CASSLTGGPQETQYF

size: .
D: .
V: TRBV5-5
J: TRBJ2-5
DNA: TGTGCCAGCAGCTTGGCTGGCGGAGCAAACCAAGAGACCCAGTACTTC
CDR3: CASSLAGGANQETQYF

size: .
D: .
V: TRBV14
J: TRBJ1-1
DNA: TGTGCCAGCAGCGAAGGTTTGAACACTGAAGCTTTCTTT
CDR3: CASSEGLNTEAFF

size: .
D: .
V: TRBV7-8
J: TRBJ1-2
DNA: TGTGCCAGCAGCCATCAGGGGAAAGGCTACACCTTC
CDR3: CASSHQGKGYTF

size: few
D: .
V: TRBV28
J: TRBJ1-1
DNA: TGTGCCAGCAGTTTCTCGGGTTATAACACTGAAGCTTTCTTT
CDR3: CASSFSGYNTEAFF

size: .
D: .
V: TRBV7-9
J: TRBJ2-1
DNA: TGTGCCAGCCGGTACTTACCGGTCCTCTCCTACAATGAGCAGTTCTTC
CDR3: CASRYLPVLSYNEQFF

size: .
D: .
V: TRBV5-6
J: TRBJ2-7
DNA: TGTGCCAGCAGCTTTTGGGGGACTGCTCCCTACGAGCAGTACTTC
CDR3: CASSFWGTAPYEQYF

size: .
D: TRBD1
V: TRBV5-1
J: TRBJ2-2
DNA: TGCGCCAGCAGCATCCGGGACAGGGACACCGGGGAGCTGTTTTTT
CDR3: CASSIRDRDTGELFF

size: .
D: .
V: TRBV5-6
J: TRBJ2-6
DNA: TGTGCCAGCAGCCTAATTGGAGTCGACTCTGGGGCCAACGTCCTGACTTTC
CDR3: CASSLIGVDSGANVLTF

size: .
D: .
V: TRBV7-8
J: TRBJ1-2
DNA: TGTGCCAGCAGCCAGGGGACCTTACTAAACTATGGCTACACCTTC
CDR3: CASSQGTLLNYGYTF

size: .
D: .
V: TRBV6-5
J: TRBJ1-5
DNA: TGTGCCAGCATACCTGTGGGGGCCCATCAGCCCCAGCATTTT
CDR3: CASIPVGAHQPQHF

size: .
D: TRBD2
V: TRBV5-4
J: TRBJ2-3
DNA: TGTGCCAGCAGTTCGGGACTAGCGGGGGGTATCACAGATACGCAGTATTTT
CDR3: CASSSGLAGGITDTQYF

size: .
D: .
V: TRBV19
J: TRBJ2-2
DNA: TGTGCCAGTAGTCTCCCCGCCGGTGGGGACACCGGGGAGCTGTTTTTT
CDR3: CASSLPAGGDTGELFF

size: .
D: .
V: TRBV4-3
J: TRBJ2-1
DNA: TGCGCCAGCAGCCAGACCACGGGTACTTCTGGCTACAATGAGCAGTTCTTC
CDR3: CASSQTTGTSGYNEQFF

size: .
D: TRBD2
V: TRBV7-9
J: TRBJ2-5
DNA: TGTGCCAGCAGCCTAAGAACGGGACTAGGGGGGACCCAGTACTTC
CDR3: CASSLRTGLGGTQYF